A single T cell receptor (beta chain) is shown here with its context. Antigen: not known. The data were produced by immunoSEQ multiplex PCR, yet TCRdb's version contains in-frame clones alone and is incomplete. The sample has roughly 130,000 clones; around 87% are singletons. This sample is drawn from a study of T cell responses to AZD1222 COVID-19 vaccine. Notes on the study in general: Dominant at 160-218 and 743-854, vaccine-associated CD4 TCRs also spanned spike. Clonal diversity may have been underestimated in mostly white British donors. Baseline antibody screening turned up just a handful of seropositive AZD1222 recipients.

The J segment lost 2 bases and the V segment lost 7 bases, leaving 9 bases of the junction unmatched. The germline gives CDR1 MNHEY, CDR2 SVGAGI. The CDR3 has 15 residues. The source was peripheral blood, collected on day 0 of AZD1222 vaccination. The chain couples TRBV6-5 to TRBJ2-3, with 7 bases identical to TRBD2. The clonotype originates from an adult in good health. The chain's CDR3 is CASNAGGWDTDTQYF. DNA of the CDR3: TGTGCCAGCAACGCCGGGGGGTGGGACACAGATACGCAGTATTTT.